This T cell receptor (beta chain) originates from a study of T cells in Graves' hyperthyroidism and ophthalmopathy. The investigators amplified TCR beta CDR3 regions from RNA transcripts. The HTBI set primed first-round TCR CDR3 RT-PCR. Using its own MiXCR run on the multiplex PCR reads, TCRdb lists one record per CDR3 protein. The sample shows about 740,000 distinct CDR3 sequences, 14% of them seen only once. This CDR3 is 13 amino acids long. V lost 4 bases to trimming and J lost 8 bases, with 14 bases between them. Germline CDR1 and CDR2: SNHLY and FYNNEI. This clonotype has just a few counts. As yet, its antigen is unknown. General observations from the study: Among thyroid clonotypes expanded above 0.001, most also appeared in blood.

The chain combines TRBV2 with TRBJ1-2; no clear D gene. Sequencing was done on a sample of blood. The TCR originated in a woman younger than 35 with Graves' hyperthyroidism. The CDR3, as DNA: TGTGCCAGCAGTGGACCCATGGCGGGAGGCTACACCTTC. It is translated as CASSGPMAGGYTF.